Presented here are 28 T cell receptor beta chains from one specimen sequenced in a study of cytomegalovirus exposure and HLA in healthy donors. With 60 Vbeta and 13 Jbeta primers, the PCR was carried out. The table came from immunoSEQ multiplex PCR; TCRdb's copy has only in-frame clones and leaves some out. The sample shows more than 150,000 clones, approximately 85% of them seen only once. The specimen was PBMCs. All receptors come from a woman between 18 and 29 years old in good health and CMV-seronegative.

As for this clone: A junction boundary mismatches the germline segment, possibly from a read error. V gene TRBV29-1 combines with J gene TRBJ2-5; 13 nucleotides match TRBD2. Per the germline V gene, CDR1 is SQVTM and CDR2 is ANQGSEA. This CDR3 is built from 14 residues. CDR3 sequence reads: CSVEGTSGVETQYF. CDR3 bases: TGCAGCGTAGAAGGGACTAGCGGGGTGGAGACCCAGTACTTC.

This clone appeared a single time. The chain is built from TRBV5-1 and TRBJ2-7; the match to TRBD1 covers 9 bases. Germline V gene data show CDR1 as SGHRS and CDR2 as YFSETQ. CDR3 size: 14 residues. Unmatched junction bases numbered 9, after V lost 4 bases and J lost 7 bases. The CDR3 region has the DNA TGCGCCAGCAGCCCGGGACAGGGATTGAGAGAGCAGTACTTC. This sequence encodes CASSPGQGLREQYF.

J is TRBJ2-3 and V is TRBV28, with D perhaps TRBD2 (5 bases). The V end lost 6 bases, the J end lost 8 bases, and 9 bases lay between the germline ends. This CDR3 is built from 11 residues. Germline V lookup: CDR1 MDHEN, CDR2 SYDVKM. CDR3 DNA sequence: TGTGCCAGCAGCGGGGTTGTTACGCAGTATTTT. Protein: CASSGVVTQYF.

The V gene is TRBV4-1, the J gene TRBJ1-3; TRBD1 might be the D (6 bases). CDR1 and CDR2 from the germline V gene are MGHRA and YSYEKL. V lost 0 bases and J 0 bases, leaving 18 bases between the germline ends. This CDR3 is 19 amino acids long. CDR3 sequence (DNA): TGCGCCAGCAGCCAAGATTTGGGCGGACAGCTCCTCTCTGGAAACACCATATATTTT. Translated: CASSQDLGGQLLSGNTIYF.

This chain connects TRBV2 to TRBJ1-2, with TRBD1 matching over 7 bases. Trimming took 8 bases from V and 8 from J; bases not matched to a gene: 5. This CDR3 region has 11 residues. Germline CDR1 SNHLY, CDR2 FYNNEI. The CDR3 DNA is TGTGCCAGCCGGGGACAGTCCGGCTACACCTTC. The encoded protein is CASRGQSGYTF.

The chain uses TRBV5-1 and TRBJ2-2; TRBD1 aligns across 9 bases. This CDR3 has 16 residues. Germline trimming cut 0 bases from V and 6 bases from J; bases unmatched to any gene: 6. Germline V CDR1 and CDR2: SGHRS, YFSETQ. CDR3 loop: CASSLVWTGVPGELFF. The CDR3 DNA follows: TGCGCCAGCAGCTTGGTTTGGACAGGGGTACCCGGGGAGCTGTTTTTT. Full variable domain (missing parts from reference TRBV5-1 and TRBJ2-2): KAGVTQTPRYLIKTRGQQVTLSCSPISGHRSVSWYQQTPGQGLQFLFEYFSETQRNKGNFPGRFSGRQFSNSRSEMNVSTLELGDSALYLCASSLVWTGVPGELFFGEGSRLTVL.

This clone has just one count. The V call is TRBV7-2, the J call TRBJ2-3; 7 nucleotides agree with TRBD1. Germline assignment: CDR1 SGHTA and CDR2 FQGNSA. This CDR3 spans 13 amino acids. V shed 2 bases, J shed 4 bases, and the junction held 0 bases outside the gene matches. The CDR3, as DNA: TGTGCCAGCAGCTTACAGGGGGCAGATACGCAGTATTTT. Protein sequence: CASSLQGADTQYF.

This clone showed up just a few times. The chain joins TRBV4-3 to TRBJ2-7, with 7 bases lining up with TRBD1. This CDR3 has 16 residues. Looked up from germline, CDR1 is LGHNA and CDR2 is YSLEER. The ends lost 4 bases at V and 4 bases at J; junction bases unmatched: 13. The CDR3 reads CASSPGQESLFYEQYF. In DNA form, the CDR3 reads TGCGCCAGCAGCCCTGGACAGGAGAGCTTGTTTTACGAGCAGTACTTC.

The chain uses TRBV27 and TRBJ2-7; a weak D match, TRBD1 (5 bases). The germline gives CDR1 MNHEY, CDR2 SMNVEV (reference sequence). V gave up 2 bases and J gave up 1 base, with 15 bases separating them. There are 16 residues in the CDR3. The CDR3 loop is CASSLRGLTPSYEQYF. Written as DNA, the CDR3 is TGTGCCAGCAGTTTAAGGGGTCTTACCCCTTCCTACGAGCAGTACTTC.

The rearrangement links TRBV28 to TRBJ2-7; perhaps TRBD1 as D (5 bases). Germline CDR1 is MDHEN and CDR2 is SYDVKM. This CDR3 region has 15 residues. V lost 1 base and J 4 bases, leaving 14 bases between the germline ends. CDR3 nucleotide sequence: TGTGCCAGCAGTTTATTGGGCAGGGTACAGTACGAGCAGTACTTC. Protein sequence: CASSLLGRVQYEQYF.

The rearrangement joins TRBV30 to TRBJ2-2, with 7 bases fitting TRBD2. With 8 bases clipped from V and 2 bases from J, the junction kept 5 bases outside the gene matches. Per the germline V gene, CDR1 is GTSNPN and CDR2 is SVGIG (reference sequence). The CDR3 runs to 13 residues. CDR3 in DNA: TGTGCCAGCCGGGACTATAACACCGGGGAGCTGTTTTTT. Encoded protein: CASRDYNTGELFF.

The chain links TRBV27 to TRBJ2-2; 7 nucleotides match TRBD2. In germline, CDR1 is MNHEY, CDR2 SMNVEV (reference sequence). V was pared by 0 bases and J by 7 bases, with 5 bases of the junction left unmatched. The CDR3 spans 15 residues. In DNA form, the CDR3 reads TGTGCCAGCAGTTTATCGTCCACTAGCGTCGGGGAGCTGTTTTTT. It codes for CASSLSSTSVGELFF.

The chain has TRBV11-3 and TRBJ2-1; TRBD1 is a possible D gene (7 bases). The CDR3 covers 13 residues. Germline CDR1 SGHNT, CDR2 YENEEA. Trimming took 4 bases from V and 9 from J, leaving 13 bases between them. CDR3 residues: CASSSQGGSEQFF. The CDR3 DNA follows: TGTGCCAGCAGCTCCCAGGGGGGAAGTGAGCAGTTCTTC.

The chain is built from TRBV19 and TRBJ2-6, with 7 bases identical to TRBD1. In germline, CDR1 is LNHDA, CDR2 SQIVND (reference sequence). The CDR3 extends over 17 amino acids. Trimming took 5 bases from V and 2 from J; bases not matched to a gene: 9. In DNA form, the CDR3 reads TGTGCCAGTAGTGGGGGACAGCGTTCTCCTGGGGCCAACGTCCTGACTTTC. Translated: CASSGGQRSPGANVLTF.

The chain recombines TRBV18 with TRBJ2-3; D possibly corresponds to TRBD1 (6 bases). CDR1 KGHSH and CDR2 LQKENI come from the germline V gene. This CDR3 is 16 amino acids long. Trimming shortened V by 6 bases and J by 4 bases, and 20 bases separated the two germline ends. CDR3 loop: CASSRQDSRGADTQYF. For the CDR3, the DNA is TGTGCCAGCTCGCGACAGGACTCCAGAGGGGCAGATACGCAGTATTTT.

The chain uses TRBV27 and TRBJ2-7, with D possibly matching TRBD1 (6 bases). Trimming took off 3 bases at V and 10 bases at J, with 16 bases between the two ends. Germline V gives CDR1 MNHEY, CDR2 SMNVEV (reference sequence). This CDR3 comprises 13 residues. CDR3 DNA: TGTGCCAGCAGTTTGGGGACACCCGATAACCAGTACTTC. Its translation is CASSLGTPDNQYF.

The chain recombines TRBV7-2 with TRBJ2-7; TRBD2 aligns across 11 bases. CDR1 and CDR2 (germline): SGHTA, FQGNSA. V lost 6 bases to trimming and J lost 2 bases; unmatched junction nucleotides: 3. The CDR3 is 14 residues long. CDR3 coding DNA: TGTGCCAGCAGTCTACTAGCGGGAGCCTACGAGCAGTACTTC. Translated, it gives CASSLLAGAYEQYF.

In nucleotides, the CDR3 is TGTGCCAGCAGTCTCAGGACAGGGGACGAGCAGTACTTC. Translated, it gives CASSLRTGDEQYF. The rearrangement links TRBV27 to TRBJ2-7; 9 positions match TRBD1. Unmatched junction bases numbered 4, after V lost 5 bases and J lost 5 bases. The germline V gene encodes CDR1 MNHEY and CDR2 SMNVEV (reference sequence). The CDR3 covers 13 residues.

This clone has a handful of counts. The rearrangement joins TRBV4-3 to TRBJ2-6; D is undetermined. The germline V gene encodes CDR1 LGHNA and CDR2 YSLEER. V was clipped by 0 bases and J by 0 bases, with 6 bases between them. The CDR3 runs to 16 residues. The CDR3 reads CASSQDSSSGANVLTF. The CDR3, as DNA: TGCGCCAGCAGCCAAGATTCGAGCTCTGGGGCCAACGTCCTGACTTTC.

The rearrangement links TRBV11-2 to TRBJ2-3, with D possibly TRBD2 on 5 matching bases. The ends were cut back, 6 bases at V and 2 bases at J, with 12 bases in the middle. Per the germline V gene, CDR1 is SGHAT and CDR2 is FQNNGV. CDR3 size: 14 residues. The CDR3 sequence is CASRRERSTDTQYF. CDR3 sequence (DNA): TGTGCCAGCAGGAGGGAGCGCTCCACAGATACGCAGTATTTT.

V gene TRBV2 combines with J gene TRBJ1-2; D gene ambiguous. V shed 3 bases and J shed 3 bases, with 8 bases lying between them. CDR1 and CDR2 from the germline V gene are SNHLY and FYNNEI. This CDR3 region has 13 residues. The CDR3 sequence is CASSDREDYGYTF. The CDR3 nucleotides are TGTGCCAGCAGTGATAGAGAAGACTATGGCTACACCTTC.

This clone was seen a single time. CDR3 bases: TGTGCCAGCTCACCGGCCGGGCCCGGACTGAACTATGGCTACACCTTC. Its translation is CASSPAGPGLNYGYTF. The chain carries TRBV18 and TRBJ1-2; D is unresolved. This CDR3 comprises 16 residues. Trimming removed 3 bases at V and 2 bases at J, with 16 bases between. The germline gives CDR1 KGHSH, CDR2 LQKENI.

J is TRBJ2-2 and V is TRBV5-1, with D possibly matching TRBD2 (5 bases). Deletions cut 1 base from V and 6 bases from J, with 7 bases between. Germline lookup yields CDR1 SGHRS and CDR2 YFSETQ. The CDR3 covers 13 residues. CDR3 nucleotide sequence: TGCGCCAGCAGCTTGACGGGATCCGGGGAGCTGTTTTTT. Protein product: CASSLTGSGELFF.

This clone was seen only a few times. CDR3 region: CASSPTGNNQPQHF. CDR3 in DNA: TGTGCCAGCAGTCCGACAGGGAACAATCAGCCCCAGCATTTT. The rearrangement links TRBV28 to TRBJ1-5, with 7 bases identical to TRBD1. CDR3 size: 14 residues. Germline V lookup: CDR1 MDHEN, CDR2 SYDVKM. J gave up 3 bases and V 5 bases, and 4 bases lay outside the gene matches. The full variable domain, rest sourced from reference TRBV28 and TRBJ1-5, is DVKVTQSSRYLVKRTGEKVFLECVQDMDHENMFWYRQDPGLGLRLIYFSYDVKMKEKGDIPEGYSVSREKKERFSLILESASTNQTSMYLCASSPTGNNQPQHFGDGTRLSIL.

The rearrangement joins TRBV5-1 to TRBJ2-7; D gene unclear. V was clipped by 3 bases and J by 4 bases, with 8 bases between them. Germline CDR1 SGHRS, CDR2 YFSETQ. The CDR3 is 12 amino acids. CDR3 region: CASSSTEYEQYF. In DNA form, the CDR3 reads TGCGCCAGCAGCTCAACGGAGTACGAGCAGTACTTC.

The genes are TRBV18 and TRBJ2-7; the D gene is possibly TRBD1 (6 bases). The CDR3 spans 16 residues. Germline V lookup: CDR1 KGHSH, CDR2 LQKENI. The V end was cut by 3 bases, the J end by 4 bases, with 19 bases between. In nucleotides, the CDR3 is TGTGCCAGCTCACCCGTGGGCGTGCAGGGGCTGTACGAGCAGTACTTC. This gives the protein CASSPVGVQGLYEQYF.

Worth noting for this clone: In this CDR3 the conserved last residue, phenylalanine or tryptophan, is missing, so a read error is likely. The limits of the CDR3 on the DNA are not certain, so only TCRdb's listed CDR3 is given. The rearrangement links TRBV28 to TRBJ1-2. The CDR3 is 12 residues long, ends included. CDR1 is MDHEN, CDR2 SYDVKM, per germline. CDR3 in amino acids: CASALLGGVQSL.

This chain joins TRBV9 and TRBJ2-1; 9 bases agree with TRBD2. Per the germline V gene, CDR1 is SGDLS and CDR2 is YYNGEE. Germline trimming cut 4 bases from V and 6 bases from J; bases unmatched to any gene: 8. The CDR3 contains 15 residues. CDR3: CASSPAGGLSNEQFF. For the CDR3, the DNA is TGTGCCAGCAGCCCAGCGGGGGGCCTCAGCAATGAGCAGTTCTTC.